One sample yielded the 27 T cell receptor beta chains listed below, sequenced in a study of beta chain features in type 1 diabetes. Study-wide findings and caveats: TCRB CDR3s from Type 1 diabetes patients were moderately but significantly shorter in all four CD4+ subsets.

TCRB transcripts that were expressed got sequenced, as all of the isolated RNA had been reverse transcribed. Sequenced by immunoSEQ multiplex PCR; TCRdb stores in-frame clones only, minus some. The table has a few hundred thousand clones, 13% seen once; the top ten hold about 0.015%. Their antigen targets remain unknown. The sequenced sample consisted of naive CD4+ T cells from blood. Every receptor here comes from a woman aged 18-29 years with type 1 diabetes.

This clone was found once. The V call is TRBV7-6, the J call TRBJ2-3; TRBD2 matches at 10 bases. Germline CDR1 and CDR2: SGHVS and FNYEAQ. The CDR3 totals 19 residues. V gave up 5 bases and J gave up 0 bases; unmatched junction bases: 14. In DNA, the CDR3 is TGTGCCAGCAGCCGAAGATGGACTAGCGGACAAGCTAGCACAGATACGCAGTATTTT. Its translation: CASSRRWTSGQASTDTQYF.

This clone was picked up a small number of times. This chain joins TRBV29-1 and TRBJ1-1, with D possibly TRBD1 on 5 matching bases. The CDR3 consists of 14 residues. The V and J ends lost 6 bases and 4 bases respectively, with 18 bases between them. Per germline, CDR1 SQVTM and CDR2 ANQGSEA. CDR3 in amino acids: CSVAPVGGSTEAFF. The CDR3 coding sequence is TGCAGCGTCGCCCCGGTGGGGGGGAGCACTGAAGCTTTCTTT.

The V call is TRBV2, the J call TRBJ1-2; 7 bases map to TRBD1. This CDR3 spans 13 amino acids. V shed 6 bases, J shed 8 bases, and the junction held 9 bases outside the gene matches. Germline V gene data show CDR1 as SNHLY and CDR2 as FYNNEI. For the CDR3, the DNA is TGTGCCAGCAGGGGGGAGACAGGGCAGGGCTACACCTTC. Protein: CASRGETGQGYTF.

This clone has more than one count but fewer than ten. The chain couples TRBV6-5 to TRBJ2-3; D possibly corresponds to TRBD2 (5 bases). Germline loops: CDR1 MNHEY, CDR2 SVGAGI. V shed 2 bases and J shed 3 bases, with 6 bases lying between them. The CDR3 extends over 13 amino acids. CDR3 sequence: CASSYRETDTQYF. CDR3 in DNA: TGTGCCAGCAGTTACCGGGAAACAGATACGCAGTATTTT.

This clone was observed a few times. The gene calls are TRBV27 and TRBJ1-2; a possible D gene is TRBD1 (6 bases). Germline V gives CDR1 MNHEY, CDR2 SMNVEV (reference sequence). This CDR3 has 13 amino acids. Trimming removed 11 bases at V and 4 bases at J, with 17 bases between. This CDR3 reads CAPPGRGGYGYTF. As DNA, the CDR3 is TGTGCCCCCCCAGGGAGAGGGGGCTATGGCTACACCTTC.

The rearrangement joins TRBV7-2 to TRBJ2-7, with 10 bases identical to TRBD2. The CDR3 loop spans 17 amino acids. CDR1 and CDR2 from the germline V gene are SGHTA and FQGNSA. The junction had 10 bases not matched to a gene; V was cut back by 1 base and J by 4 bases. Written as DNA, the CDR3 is TGTGCCAGCAGCTTAGTAGGGACTAGCGCTCTCTCTTACGAGCAGTACTTC. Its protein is CASSLVGTSALSYEQYF.

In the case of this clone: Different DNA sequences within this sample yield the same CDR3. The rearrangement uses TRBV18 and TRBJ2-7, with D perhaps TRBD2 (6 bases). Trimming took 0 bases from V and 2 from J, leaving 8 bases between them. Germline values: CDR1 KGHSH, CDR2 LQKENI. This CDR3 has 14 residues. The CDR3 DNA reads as TGTGCCAGCTCACCACCGGGGGGTACCTACGAGCAGTACTTC. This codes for CASSPPGGTYEQYF.

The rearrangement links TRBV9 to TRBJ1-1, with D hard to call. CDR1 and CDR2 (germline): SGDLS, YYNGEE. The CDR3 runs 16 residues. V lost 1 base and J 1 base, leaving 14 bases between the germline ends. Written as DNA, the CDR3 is TGTGCCAGCAGCGTAAACCCCCAGCGACCGAACACTGAAGCTTTCTTT. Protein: CASSVNPQRPNTEAFF.

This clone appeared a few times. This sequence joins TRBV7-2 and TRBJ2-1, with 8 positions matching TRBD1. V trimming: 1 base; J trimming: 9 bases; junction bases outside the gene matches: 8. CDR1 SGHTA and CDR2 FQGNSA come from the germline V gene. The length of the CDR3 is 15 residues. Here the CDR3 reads CASSLGGQGTFEQFF. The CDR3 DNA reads TGTGCCAGCAGCTTAGGAGGACAGGGTACTTTTGAGCAGTTCTTC. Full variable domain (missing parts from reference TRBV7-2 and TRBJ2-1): GAGVSQSPSNKVTEKGKDVELRCDPISGHTALYWYRQSLGQGLEFLIYFQGNSAPDKSGLPSDRFSAERTGGSVSTLTIQRTQQEDSAVYLCASSLGGQGTFEQFFGPGTRLTVL.

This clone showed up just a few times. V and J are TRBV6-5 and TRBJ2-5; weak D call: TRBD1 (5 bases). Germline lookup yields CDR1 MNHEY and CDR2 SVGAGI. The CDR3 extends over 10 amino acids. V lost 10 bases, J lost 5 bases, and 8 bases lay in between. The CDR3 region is CATGRETQYF. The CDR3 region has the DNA TGTGCCACAGGGCGGGAGACCCAGTACTTC.

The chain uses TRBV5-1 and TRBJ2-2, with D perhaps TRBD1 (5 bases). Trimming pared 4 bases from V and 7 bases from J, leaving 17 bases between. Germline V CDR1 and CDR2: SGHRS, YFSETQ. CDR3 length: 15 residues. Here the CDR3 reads CASSGVIPRGGELFF. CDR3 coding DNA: TGCGCCAGCAGCGGGGTCATTCCTAGGGGCGGGGAGCTGTTTTTT.

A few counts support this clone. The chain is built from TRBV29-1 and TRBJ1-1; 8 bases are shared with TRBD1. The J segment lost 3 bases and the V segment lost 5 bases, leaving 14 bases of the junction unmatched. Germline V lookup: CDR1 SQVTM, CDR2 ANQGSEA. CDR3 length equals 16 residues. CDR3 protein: CSVTGQVWERDTEAFF. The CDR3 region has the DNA TGCAGCGTTACGGGACAGGTATGGGAAAGAGACACTGAAGCTTTCTTT.

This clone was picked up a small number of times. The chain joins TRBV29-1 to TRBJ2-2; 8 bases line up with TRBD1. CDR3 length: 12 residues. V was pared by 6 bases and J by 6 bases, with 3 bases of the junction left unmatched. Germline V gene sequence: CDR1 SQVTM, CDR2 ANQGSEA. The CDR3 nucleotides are TGCAGCGTCCAACAGGGGGCCGGGGAGCTGTTTTTT. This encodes CSVQQGAGELFF.

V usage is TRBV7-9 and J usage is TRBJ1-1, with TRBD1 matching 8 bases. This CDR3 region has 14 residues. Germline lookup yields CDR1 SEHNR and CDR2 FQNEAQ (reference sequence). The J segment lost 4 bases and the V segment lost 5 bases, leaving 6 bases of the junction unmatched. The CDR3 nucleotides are TGTGCCAGCAGCCCAGGGGGCTGGAGCACTGAAGCTTTCTTT. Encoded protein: CASSPGGWSTEAFF.

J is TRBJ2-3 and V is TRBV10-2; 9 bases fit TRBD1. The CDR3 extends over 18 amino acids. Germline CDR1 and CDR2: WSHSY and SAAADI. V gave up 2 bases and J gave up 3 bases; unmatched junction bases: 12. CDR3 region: CASSEDPNGQGYTDTQYF. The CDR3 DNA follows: TGCGCCAGCAGTGAGGACCCCAATGGACAGGGGTATACAGATACGCAGTATTTT.

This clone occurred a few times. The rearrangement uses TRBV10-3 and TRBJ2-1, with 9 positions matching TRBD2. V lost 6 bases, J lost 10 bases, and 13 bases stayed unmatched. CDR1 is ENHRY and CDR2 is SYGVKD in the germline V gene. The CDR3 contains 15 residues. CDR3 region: CAIRFNSGRGGEQFF. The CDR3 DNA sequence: TGTGCCATCAGATTTAATAGCGGGAGAGGTGGAGAGCAGTTCTTC.

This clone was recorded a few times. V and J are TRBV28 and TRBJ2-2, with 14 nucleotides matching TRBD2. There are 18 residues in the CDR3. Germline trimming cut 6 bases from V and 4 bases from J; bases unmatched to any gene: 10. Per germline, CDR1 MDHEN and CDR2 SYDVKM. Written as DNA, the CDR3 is TGTGCCAGCAGACCTCCTCTCGGACTAGCGGGAGGCACCGGGGAGCTGTTTTTT. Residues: CASRPPLGLAGGTGELFF.

The CDR3 DNA reads TGCGCCAGCAGCTTGATTGTTCGGGGGAGCTCCTACAATGAGCAGTTCTTC. Translation gives CASSLIVRGSSYNEQFF. The chain links TRBV5-1 to TRBJ2-1, with a weak D call TRBD2 (6 bases). V lost 1 base and J 0 bases, leaving 14 bases between the germline ends. The CDR3 covers 17 residues. Looked up from germline, CDR1 is SGHRS and CDR2 is YFSETQ.

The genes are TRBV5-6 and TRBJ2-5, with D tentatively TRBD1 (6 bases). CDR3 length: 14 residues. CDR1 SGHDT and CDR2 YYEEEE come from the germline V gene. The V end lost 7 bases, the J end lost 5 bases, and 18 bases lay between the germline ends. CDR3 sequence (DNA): TGTGCCAGCTGGCAGGGGCCGCGCGGGGAGACCCAGTACTTC. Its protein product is CASWQGPRGETQYF.

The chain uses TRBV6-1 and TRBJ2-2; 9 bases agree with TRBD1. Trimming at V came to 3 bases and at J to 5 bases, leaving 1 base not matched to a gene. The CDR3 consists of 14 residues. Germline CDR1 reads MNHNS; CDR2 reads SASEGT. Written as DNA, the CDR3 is TGTGCCAGCAGTGAGACAGGGGGGACCGGGGAGCTGTTTTTT. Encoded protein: CASSETGGTGELFF.

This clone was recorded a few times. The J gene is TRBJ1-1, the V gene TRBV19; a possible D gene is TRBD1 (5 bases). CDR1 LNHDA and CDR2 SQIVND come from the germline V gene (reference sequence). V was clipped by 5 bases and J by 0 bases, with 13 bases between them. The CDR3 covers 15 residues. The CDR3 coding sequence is TGTGCCAGTAGTGGGGCTTATCACATGAACACTGAAGCTTTCTTT. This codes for CASSGAYHMNTEAFF. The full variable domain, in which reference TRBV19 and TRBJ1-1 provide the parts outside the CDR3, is DGGITQSPKYLFRKEGQNVTLSCEQNLNHDAMYWYRQDPGQGLRLIYYSQIVNDFQKGDIAEGYSVSREKKESFPLTVTSAQKNPTAFYLCASSGAYHMNTEAFFGQGTRLTVV.

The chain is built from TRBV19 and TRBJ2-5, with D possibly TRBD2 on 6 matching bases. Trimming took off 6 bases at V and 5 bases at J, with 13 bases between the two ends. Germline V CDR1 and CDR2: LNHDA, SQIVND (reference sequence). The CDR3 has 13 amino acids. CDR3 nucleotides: TGTGCCAGTAGGCGGGATTTTCGGGAGACCCAGTACTTC. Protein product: CASRRDFRETQYF. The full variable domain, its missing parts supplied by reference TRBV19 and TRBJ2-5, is DGGITQSPKYLFRKEGQNVTLSCEQNLNHDAMYWYRQDPGQGLRLIYYSQIVNDFQKGDIAEGYSVSREKKESFPLTVTSAQKNPTAFYLCASRRDFRETQYFGPGTRLLVL.

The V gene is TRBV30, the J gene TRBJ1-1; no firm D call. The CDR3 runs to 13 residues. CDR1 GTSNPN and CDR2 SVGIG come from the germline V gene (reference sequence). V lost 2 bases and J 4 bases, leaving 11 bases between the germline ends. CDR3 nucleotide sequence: TGTGCCTGGAGTAGGAGGGCGCGCACTGAAGCTTTCTTT. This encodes CAWSRRARTEAFF.

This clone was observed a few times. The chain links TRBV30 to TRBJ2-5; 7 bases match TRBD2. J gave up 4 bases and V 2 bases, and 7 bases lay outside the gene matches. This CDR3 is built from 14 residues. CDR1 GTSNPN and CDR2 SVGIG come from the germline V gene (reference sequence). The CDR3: CAWSTAGRGETQYF. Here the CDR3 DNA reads TGTGCCTGGAGTACGGCAGGGAGGGGAGAGACCCAGTACTTC.

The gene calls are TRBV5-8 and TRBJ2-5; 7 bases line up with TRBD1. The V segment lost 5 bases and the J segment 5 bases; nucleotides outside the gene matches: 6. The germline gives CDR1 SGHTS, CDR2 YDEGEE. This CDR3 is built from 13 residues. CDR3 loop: CASRDRPRETQYF. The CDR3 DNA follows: TGTGCCAGCAGGGACAGGCCGAGGGAGACCCAGTACTTC.

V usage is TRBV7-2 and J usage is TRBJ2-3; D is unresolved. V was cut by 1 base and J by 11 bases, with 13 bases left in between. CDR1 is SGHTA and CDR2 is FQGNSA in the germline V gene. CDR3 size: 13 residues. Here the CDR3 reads CASSLVGPGGQYF. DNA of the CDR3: TGTGCCAGCAGCTTAGTGGGTCCAGGTGGGCAGTATTTT.

The CDR3 here is CASSIRLAMYGPQYF. DNA of the CDR3: TGCGCCAGCAGCATCCGACTAGCCATGTACGGGCCCCAGTACTTC. The chain joins TRBV5-1 to TRBJ2-5, with TRBD2 identical over 7 bases. V was pared by 4 bases and J by 9 bases, with 15 bases of the junction left unmatched. There are 15 residues in the CDR3. The V gene's germline CDR1 is SGHRS and CDR2 YFSETQ.